This T cell receptor (beta chain) was captured in a study of graft-versus-host responses after intestinal transplantation. Study context: Every one of the recipients received anti-thymocyte globulin induction and afterwards took tacrolimus and steroids for roughly three years. Findings and limits, study-wide: Levels of circulating GvH clones at their peak were associated with early post-transplant HvG declines. Allograft clonal ratios (graft-versus-host to host-versus-graft) were high in patients who had graft-donor T cell macrochimerism. There were GvH clones found in recipient marrow, and some of them appeared first in ileum or blood.

In the case of this clone: The antigen is not known.

Germline CDR1 reads MNHEY; CDR2 reads SVGAGI. Germline trimming cut 8 bases from V and 5 bases from J; bases unmatched to any gene: 12. This CDR3 region has 14 residues. Profiled with immunoSEQ multiplex PCR; TCRdb holds only in-frame clones, not every one. This sample has under 30,000 clones, with just under 95% found just once. The input for sequencing was PBMCs, taken more than 29 days after intestinal transplant. The origin of this receptor is a human patient who received an intestinal transplant, so some T cells may come from the graft donor. This chain links TRBV6-5 with TRBJ2-7, with 7 bases identical to TRBD2. CDR3: CASGRRLAEDEQYF. The CDR3 DNA sequence: TGTGCCAGCGGGCGGCGGCTAGCGGAAGACGAGCAGTACTTC.